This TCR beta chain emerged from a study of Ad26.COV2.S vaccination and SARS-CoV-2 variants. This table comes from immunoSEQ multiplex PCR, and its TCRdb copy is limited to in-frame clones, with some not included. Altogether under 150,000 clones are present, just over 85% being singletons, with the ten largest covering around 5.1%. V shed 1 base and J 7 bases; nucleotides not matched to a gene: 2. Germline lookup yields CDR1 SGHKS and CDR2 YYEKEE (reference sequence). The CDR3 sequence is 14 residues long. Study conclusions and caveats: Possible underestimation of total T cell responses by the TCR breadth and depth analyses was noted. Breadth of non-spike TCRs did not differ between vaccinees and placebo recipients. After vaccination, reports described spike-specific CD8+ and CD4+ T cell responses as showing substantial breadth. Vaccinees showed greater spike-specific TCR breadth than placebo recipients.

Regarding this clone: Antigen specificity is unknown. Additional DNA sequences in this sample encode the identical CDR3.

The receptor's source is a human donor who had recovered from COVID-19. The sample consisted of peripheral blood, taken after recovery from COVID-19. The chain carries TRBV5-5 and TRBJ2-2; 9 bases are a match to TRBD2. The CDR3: CASSLTAGGGELFF. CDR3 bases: TGTGCCAGCAGCTTGACAGCGGGGGGCGGGGAGCTGTTTTTT.